This T cell receptor (beta chain) appears in the sequencing data of a study of T cell repertoires in cytomegalovirus infection. Looking at the study overall: Indications of both CMV infection and matching HLA type were provided by public TCR beta signatures.

Via MiXCR, TCRdb re-called the reads, giving one row per CDR3 protein. The sample shows under 95,000 distinct CDR3 sequences, approximately 46% of them seen only once. As concerns this clonotype: Its antigen is still unknown.

This sample comprised CD8+ T cells from cultured PBMCs, obtained from culture after CMV antigen stimulation. This TCR derives from a human donor in good health (CMV status not recorded). Some clones in this sample may be carry-over from other donors' samples.

CDR3: CASSQKDRGNYEQYF. The CDR3, as DNA: TGTGCCAGCAGCCAGAAGGACAGGGGGAACTACGAGCAGTACTTC. The rearrangement uses TRBV7-9 and TRBJ2-7, with 10 bases identical to TRBD1. Germline V gene lookup returns CDR1 SEHNR and CDR2 FQNEAQ (reference sequence). This CDR3 comprises 15 residues. J gave up 3 bases and V 5 bases, and 7 bases lay outside the gene matches.